This TCR beta chain was identified during a study of blood T cells in healthy people across ages. Next came a second PCR, run for about 7 to 12 cycles, which used a sample-barcoded 5' primer along with a J-beta primer mix. From the 5' RACE reads, TCRdb called clonotypes with MiXCR, one entry per CDR3 protein. The table records some 1.5 million distinct CDR3 sequences, 25% to 30% of them present only once. CDR3 size: 15 residues. V lost 6 bases to trimming and J lost 8 bases; unmatched junction nucleotides: 12. Germline CDR1 MDHEN, CDR2 SYDVKM. The sample consisted of blood. This TCR derives from a woman between 25 and 40 years old in good health. This chain joins TRBV28 and TRBJ2-1, with 8 bases fitting TRBD2. CDR3 nucleotides: TGTGCCAGCAGGCCCCCCCTAAGCGGGGGACATGAGCAGTTCTTC. Translated, it gives CASRPPLSGGHEQFF.